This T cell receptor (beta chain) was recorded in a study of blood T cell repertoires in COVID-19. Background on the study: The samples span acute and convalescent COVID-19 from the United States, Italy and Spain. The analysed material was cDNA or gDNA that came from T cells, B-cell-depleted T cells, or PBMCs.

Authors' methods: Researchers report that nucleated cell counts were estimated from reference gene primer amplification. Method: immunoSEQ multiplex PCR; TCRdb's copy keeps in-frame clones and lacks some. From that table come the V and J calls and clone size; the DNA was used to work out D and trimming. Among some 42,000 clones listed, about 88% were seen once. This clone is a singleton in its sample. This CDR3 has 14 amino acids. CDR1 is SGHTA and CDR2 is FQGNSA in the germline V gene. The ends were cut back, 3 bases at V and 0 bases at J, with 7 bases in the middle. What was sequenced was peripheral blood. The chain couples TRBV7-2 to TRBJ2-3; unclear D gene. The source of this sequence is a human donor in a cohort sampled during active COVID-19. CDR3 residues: CASSFGPSTDTQYF. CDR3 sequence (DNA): TGTGCCAGCAGCTTTGGGCCGAGCACAGATACGCAGTATTTT.